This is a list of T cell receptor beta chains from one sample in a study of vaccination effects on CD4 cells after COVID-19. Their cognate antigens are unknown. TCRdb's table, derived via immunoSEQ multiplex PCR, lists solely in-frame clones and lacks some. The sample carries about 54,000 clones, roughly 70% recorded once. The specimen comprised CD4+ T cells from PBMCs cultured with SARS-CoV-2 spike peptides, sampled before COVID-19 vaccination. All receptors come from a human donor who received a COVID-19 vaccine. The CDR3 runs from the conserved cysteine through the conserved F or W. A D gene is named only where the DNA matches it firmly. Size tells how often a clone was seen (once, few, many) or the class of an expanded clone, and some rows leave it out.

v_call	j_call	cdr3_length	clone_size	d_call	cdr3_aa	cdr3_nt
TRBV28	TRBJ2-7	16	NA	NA	CASSPVPGSGTYEQYF	TGTGCCAGCAGCCCTGTTCCTGGTAGCGGAACCTACGAGCAGTACTTC
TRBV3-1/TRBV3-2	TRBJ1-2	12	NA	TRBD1	CASSSRGNGYTF	TGTGCCAGCAGCTCCAGGGGGAATGGCTACACCTTC
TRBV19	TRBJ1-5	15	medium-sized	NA	CASSPPGASNQPQHF	TGTGCCAGTAGTCCCCCGGGGGCAAGCAATCAGCCCCAGCATTTT
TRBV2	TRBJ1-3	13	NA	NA	CASRVQDGATIYF	TGTGCCAGCAGGGTACAGGACGGTGCAACCATATATTTT
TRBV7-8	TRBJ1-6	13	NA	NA	CASGGRPNSPLHF	TGTGCCAGCGGCGGGCGGCCTAATTCACCCCTCCACTTT
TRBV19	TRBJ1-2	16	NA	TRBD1	CASSIEEKGGTYGYTF	TGTGCCAGTAGTATAGAGGAGAAAGGGGGCACCTATGGCTACACCTTC
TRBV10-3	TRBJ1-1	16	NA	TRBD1	CAISPTGTGVNTEAFF	TGTGCCATCAGCCCTACCGGGACAGGGGTGAACACTGAAGCTTTCTTT
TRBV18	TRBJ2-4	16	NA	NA	CASSPSSGLAKNIQYF	TGTGCCAGCTCACCCAGCAGCGGTCTAGCCAAAAACATTCAGTACTTC
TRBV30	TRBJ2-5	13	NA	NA	CAWSVLGPGTQYF	TGTGCCTGGAGTGTACTCGGGCCCGGGACCCAGTACTTC
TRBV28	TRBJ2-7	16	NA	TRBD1	CASSLFGQGARYEQYF	TGTGCCAGCAGTTTATTCGGACAGGGGGCCCGATACGAGCAGTACTTC
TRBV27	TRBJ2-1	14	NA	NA	CASSPQDLGNEQFF	TGTGCCAGCAGTCCCCAGGACCTTGGGAATGAGCAGTTCTTC
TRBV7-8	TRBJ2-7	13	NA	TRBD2	CASSPSGDYEQYF	TGTGCCAGCAGTCCTAGCGGGGACTACGAGCAGTACTTC
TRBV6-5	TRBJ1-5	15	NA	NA	CASSSRLGGSQPQHF	TGTGCCAGCAGCTCACGTCTGGGGGGGAGCCAGCCCCAGCATTTT
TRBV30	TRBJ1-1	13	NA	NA	CAWSVGTRAEAFF	TGTGCCTGGAGTGTAGGGACCAGGGCTGAAGCTTTCTTT
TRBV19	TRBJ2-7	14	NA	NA	CASSIVGFSYEQYF	TGTGCCAGTAGTATAGTCGGGTTCTCCTACGAGCAGTACTTC
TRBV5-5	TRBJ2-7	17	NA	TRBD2	CASSSPTLTSGGREQYF	TGTGCCAGCAGCTCCCCGACCCTGACTAGCGGGGGTCGCGAGCAGTACTTC
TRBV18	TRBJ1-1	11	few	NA	CASSPLPEAFF	TGTGCCAGCTCACCACTGCCTGAAGCTTTCTTT
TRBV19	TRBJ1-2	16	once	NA	CASTTGGAESAYGYTF	TGTGCCAGTACGACAGGAGGAGCGGAATCTGCCTATGGCTACACCTTC
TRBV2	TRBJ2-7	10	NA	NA	CASSLHEQYF	TGTGCCAGCTCGCTCCACGAGCAGTACTTC
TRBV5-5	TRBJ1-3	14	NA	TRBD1	CASSGTGAGNTIYF	TGTGCCAGCAGCGGGACAGGGGCTGGAAACACCATATATTTT
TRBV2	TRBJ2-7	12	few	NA	CAIVQGQYEQYF	TGTGCCATCGTTCAAGGACAGTACGAGCAGTACTTC
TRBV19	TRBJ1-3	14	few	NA	CASRAGNSGNTIYF	TGTGCCAGTAGGGCAGGGAACTCTGGAAACACCATATATTTT
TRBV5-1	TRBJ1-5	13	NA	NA	CASSLDVNQPQHF	TGCGCCAGCAGCTTGGATGTAAATCAGCCCCAGCATTTT
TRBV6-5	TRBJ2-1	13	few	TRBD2	CASRGSGSDEQFF	TGTGCCAGCAGAGGGAGCGGGAGTGATGAGCAGTTCTTC
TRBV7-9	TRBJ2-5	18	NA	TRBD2	CASSLLFVTSGGGETQYF	TGTGCCAGCAGCTTACTCTTCGTGACTAGCGGGGGCGGGGAGACCCAGTACTTC
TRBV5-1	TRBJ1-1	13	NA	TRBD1	CASSLEGQGRAFF	TGCGCCAGCAGCTTGGAGGGACAGGGCCGAGCTTTCTTT
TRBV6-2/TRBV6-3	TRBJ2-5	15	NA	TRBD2	CASSTRGRVRETQYF	TGTGCCAGCAGCACCCGGGGGAGGGTGCGGGAGACCCAGTACTTC
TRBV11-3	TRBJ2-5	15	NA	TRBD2	CASSLNGAGGETQYF	TGTGCCAGCAGCTTAAACGGAGCGGGAGGAGAGACCCAGTACTTC
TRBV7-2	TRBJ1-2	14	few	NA	CASSLFQGSIGYTF	TGTGCCAGCAGCTTATTTCAGGGATCGATTGGCTACACCTTC
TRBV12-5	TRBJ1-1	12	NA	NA	CASGLLLGAAFF	TGTGCTAGTGGCCTTTTGCTGGGTGCGGCTTTCTTT
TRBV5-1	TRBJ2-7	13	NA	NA	CASSFEGGYEQYF	TGCGCCAGCAGCTTCGAGGGAGGCTACGAGCAGTACTTC
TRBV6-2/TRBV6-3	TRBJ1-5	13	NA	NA	CASSYEEKQPQHF	TGTGCCAGCAGTTATGAGGAGAAACAGCCCCAGCATTTT
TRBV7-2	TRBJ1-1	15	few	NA	CASSLGAALNTEAFF	TGTGCCAGCAGCTTAGGGGCAGCCCTGAACACTGAAGCTTTCTTT
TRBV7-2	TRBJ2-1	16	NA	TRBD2	CASSQKAGGPYNEQFF	TGTGCCAGCAGCCAGAAAGCGGGAGGGCCGTACAATGAGCAGTTCTTC
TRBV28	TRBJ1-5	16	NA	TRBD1	CASNKRGQGGNQPQHF	TGTGCCAGCAATAAACGGGGACAGGGGGGCAATCAGCCCCAGCATTTT
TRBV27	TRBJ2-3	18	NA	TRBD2	CASSSRTSGSRYTDTQYF	TGTGCCAGCAGTTCCCGGACTAGCGGGAGTCGGTACACAGATACGCAGTATTTT
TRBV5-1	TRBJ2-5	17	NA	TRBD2	CASSLGTSGAPQETQYF	TGCGCCAGCAGCTTGGGGACTAGCGGGGCGCCTCAAGAGACCCAGTACTTC
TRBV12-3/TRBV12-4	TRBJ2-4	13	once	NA	CASSFQGVNIQYF	TGTGCCAGCAGTTTTCAGGGAGTGAACATTCAGTACTTC
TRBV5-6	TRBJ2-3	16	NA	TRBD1	CASSYRRDRDTDTQYF	TGTGCCAGCAGTTATCGCCGGGACAGGGACACAGATACGCAGTATTTT
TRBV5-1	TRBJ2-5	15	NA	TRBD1	CASSLEWTGQETQYF	TGCGCCAGCAGCTTGGAGTGGACAGGGCAAGAGACCCAGTACTTC
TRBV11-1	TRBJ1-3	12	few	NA	CASTSGPDTIYF	TGTGCCAGCACCTCCGGGCCCGACACCATATATTTT